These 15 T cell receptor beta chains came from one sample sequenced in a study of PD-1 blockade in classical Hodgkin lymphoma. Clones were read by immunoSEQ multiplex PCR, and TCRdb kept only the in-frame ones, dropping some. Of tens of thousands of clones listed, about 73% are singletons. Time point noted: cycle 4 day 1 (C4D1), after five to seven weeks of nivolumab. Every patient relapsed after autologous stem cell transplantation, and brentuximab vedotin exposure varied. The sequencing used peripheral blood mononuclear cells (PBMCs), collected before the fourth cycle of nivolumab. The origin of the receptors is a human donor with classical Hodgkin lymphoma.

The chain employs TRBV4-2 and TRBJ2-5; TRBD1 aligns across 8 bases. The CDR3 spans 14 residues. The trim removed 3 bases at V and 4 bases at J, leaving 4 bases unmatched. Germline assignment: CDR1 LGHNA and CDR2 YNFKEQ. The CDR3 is CASSHVGQAETQYF. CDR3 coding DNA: TGTGCCAGCAGCCACGTGGGACAGGCAGAGACCCAGTACTTC.

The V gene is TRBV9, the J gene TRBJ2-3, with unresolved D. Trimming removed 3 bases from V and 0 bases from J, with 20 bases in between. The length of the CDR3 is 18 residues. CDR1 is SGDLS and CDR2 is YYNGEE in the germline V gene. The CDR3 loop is CASSGGNGDSTSTDTQYF. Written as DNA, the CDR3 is TGTGCCAGCAGCGGAGGAAACGGCGACTCTACTAGCACAGATACGCAGTATTTT.

The CDR3 here is CASSSTLRGVAEAFF. The CDR3 DNA reads as TGTGCCAGCAGCTCAACGCTCCGGGGGGTCGCTGAAGCTTTCTTT. The chain uses TRBV11-2 and TRBJ1-1, with D possibly being TRBD1 (5 bases). This CDR3 is built from 15 residues. Trimming removed 4 bases from V and 6 bases from J, with 18 bases in between. The germline V gene encodes CDR1 SGHAT and CDR2 FQNNGV.

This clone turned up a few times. This chain's CDR3 is CASSEEAGGSGYTF. Here the CDR3 DNA reads TGTGCCAGCAGTGAAGAGGCAGGGGGAAGTGGCTACACCTTC. The chain employs TRBV6-1 and TRBJ1-2; 7 nucleotides align to TRBD1. Germline CDR1 is MNHNS and CDR2 is SASEGT. V shed 1 base, J shed 7 bases, and the junction held 6 bases outside the gene matches. The CDR3 is 14 amino acids.

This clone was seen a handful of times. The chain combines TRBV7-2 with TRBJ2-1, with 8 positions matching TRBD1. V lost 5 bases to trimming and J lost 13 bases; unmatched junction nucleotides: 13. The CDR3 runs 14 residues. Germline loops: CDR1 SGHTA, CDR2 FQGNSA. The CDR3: CASSTGQGGIDQFF. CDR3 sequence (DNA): TGTGCCAGCAGCACAGGACAGGGCGGCATTGATCAGTTCTTC.

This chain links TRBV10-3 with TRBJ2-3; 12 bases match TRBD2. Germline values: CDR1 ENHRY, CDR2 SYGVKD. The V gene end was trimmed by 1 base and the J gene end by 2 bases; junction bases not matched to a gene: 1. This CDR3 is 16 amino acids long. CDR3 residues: CAISEWTSGITDTQYF. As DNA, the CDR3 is TGTGCCATCAGTGAGTGGACTAGCGGGATCACAGATACGCAGTATTTT.

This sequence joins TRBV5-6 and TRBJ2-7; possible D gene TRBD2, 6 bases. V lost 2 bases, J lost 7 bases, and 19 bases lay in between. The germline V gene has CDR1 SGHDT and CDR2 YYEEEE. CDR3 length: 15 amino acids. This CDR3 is CASSFGGDGLWEQYF. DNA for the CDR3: TGTGCCAGCAGCTTCGGGGGAGACGGCCTCTGGGAGCAGTACTTC. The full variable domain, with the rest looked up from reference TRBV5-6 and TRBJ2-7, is DAGVTQSPTHLIKTRGQQVTLRCSPKSGHDTVSWYQQALGQGPQFIFQYYEEEERQRGNFPDRFSGHQFPNYSSELNVNALLLGDSALYLCASSFGGDGLWEQYFGPGTRLTVT.

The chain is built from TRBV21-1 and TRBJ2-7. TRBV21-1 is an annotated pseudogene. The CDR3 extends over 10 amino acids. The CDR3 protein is CASNNYEQYF. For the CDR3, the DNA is TGTGCCAGCAACAACTACGAGCAGTACTTC.

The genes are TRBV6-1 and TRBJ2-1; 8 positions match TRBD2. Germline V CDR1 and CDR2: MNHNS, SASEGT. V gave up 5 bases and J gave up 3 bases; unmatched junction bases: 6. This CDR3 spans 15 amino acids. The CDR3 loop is CASSPSGSNYNEQFF. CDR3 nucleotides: TGTGCCAGCAGTCCTAGCGGGTCCAACTACAATGAGCAGTTCTTC.

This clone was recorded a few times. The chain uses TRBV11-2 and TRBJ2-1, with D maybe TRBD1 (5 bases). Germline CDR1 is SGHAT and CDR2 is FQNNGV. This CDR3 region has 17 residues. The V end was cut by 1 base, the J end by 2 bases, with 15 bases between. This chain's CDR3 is CASSLVYDRYPYNEQFF. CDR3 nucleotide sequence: TGTGCCAGCAGCTTAGTGTATGACAGATACCCCTACAATGAGCAGTTCTTC.

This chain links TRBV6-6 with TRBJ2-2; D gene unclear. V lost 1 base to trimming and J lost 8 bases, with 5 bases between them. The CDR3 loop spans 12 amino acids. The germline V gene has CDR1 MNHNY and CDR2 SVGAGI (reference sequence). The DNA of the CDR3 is TGTGCCAGCAGTTACTTACCGGGGGAGCTGTTTTTT. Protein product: CASSYLPGELFF.

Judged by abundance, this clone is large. In DNA form, the CDR3 reads TGCGCCAGCAGCTCGGGACAGGGGGCTTACGAGCAGTACTTC. Residues: CASSSGQGAYEQYF. The chain is built from TRBV5-1 and TRBJ2-7; 12 nucleotides line up with TRBD1. The length of the CDR3 is 14 residues. Trimming removed 3 bases from V and 4 bases from J; junction bases left unmatched: 2. Germline V gene data show CDR1 as SGHRS and CDR2 as YFSETQ.

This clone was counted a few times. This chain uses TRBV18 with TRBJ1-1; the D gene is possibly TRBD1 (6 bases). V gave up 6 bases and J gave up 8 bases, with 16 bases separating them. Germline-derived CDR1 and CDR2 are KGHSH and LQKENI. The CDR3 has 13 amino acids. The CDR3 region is CASSPDEQGEAFF. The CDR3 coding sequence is TGTGCCAGCTCCCCAGATGAACAGGGAGAAGCTTTCTTT. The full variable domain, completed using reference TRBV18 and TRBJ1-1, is NAGVMQNPRHLVRRRGQEARLRCSPMKGHSHVYWYRQLPEEGLKFMVYLQKENIIDESGMPKERFSAEFPKEGPSILRIQQVVRGDSAAYFCASSPDEQGEAFFGQGTRLTVV.

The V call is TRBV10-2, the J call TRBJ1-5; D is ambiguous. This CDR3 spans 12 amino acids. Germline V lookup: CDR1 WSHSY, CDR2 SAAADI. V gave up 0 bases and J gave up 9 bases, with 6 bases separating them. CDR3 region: CASSESWWPQHF. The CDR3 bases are TGCGCCAGCAGTGAGTCGTGGTGGCCCCAGCATTTT.

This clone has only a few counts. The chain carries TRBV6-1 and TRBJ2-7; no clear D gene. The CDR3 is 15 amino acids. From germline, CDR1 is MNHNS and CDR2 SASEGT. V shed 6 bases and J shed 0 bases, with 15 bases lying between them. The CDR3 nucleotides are TGTGCCAGCAGCCCATCGTTGGGAAGCTCCTACGAGCAGTACTTC. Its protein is CASSPSLGSSYEQYF.